This TCR beta chain derives from a study of control samples from healthy donors and cancer patients. V dropped 3 bases and J dropped 6; count of bases not matched to a gene: 7. Looked up from germline, CDR1 is GTSNPN and CDR2 is SVGIG (reference sequence). This CDR3 region has 16 residues. Assay: immunoSEQ multiplex PCR; the TCRdb copy retains only in-frame clones and omits some. The profile shows 400,000 to 450,000 clones, 80% to 95% of them singletons. Sequenced sample: PBMCs. This clonotype was obtained from a man aged 35-49 years with head and neck cancer. V usage is TRBV30 and J usage is TRBJ2-3, with TRBD2 identical over 15 bases. As DNA, the CDR3 is TGTGCCTGGAGCCCGGGACTAGCGGGGGGCATGGATACGCAGTATTTT. Translating it yields CAWSPGLAGGMDTQYF. The full variable domain, its missing parts supplied by reference TRBV30 and TRBJ2-3, is SQTIHQWPATLVQPVGSPLSLECTVEGTSNPNLYWYRQAAGRGLQLLFYSVGIGQISSEVPQNLSASRPQDRQFILSSKKLLLSDSGFYLCAWSPGLAGGMDTQYFGPGTRLTVL.